Detailed here is one TCR beta chain. Its target is unknown. Uncontrolled infections, pregnancy, lactation or other autoimmune diseases led to patient exclusion. The CDR3 contains 15 residues. Germline loops: CDR1 LNHNV, CDR2 YYDKDF (reference sequence). The data stem from a study of Graves' ophthalmopathy and Graves' hyperthyroidism. Study-wide findings and caveats: Using a 13-signature model, the authors split ophthalmopathy from stable hyperthyroidism, with just under 90% sensitivity and 81.08% specificity.

Amplified TCR beta CDR3 regions were obtained using RNA transcripts as template. Scientists carried out first-round RT-PCR using HTBI primers and then a second-round multiplex PCR. One entry per CDR3 protein, called by TCRdb with MiXCR from the multiplex PCR reads. The sample holds 650,000 to 900,000 distinct CDR3 sequences, roughly two fifths seen once. V gene TRBV15 combines with J gene TRBJ2-5; 9 bases agree with TRBD2. TRBJ2-1 matches the DNA end more closely, so the J call is doubtful. Sequencing was performed on peripheral blood. The origin of this receptor is an adult man with Graves' ophthalmopathy. The CDR3 DNA sequence: TGTGCCACCAGCCCGCGGGAGGGCCATGGGGATGAGCAGTTCTTC. Its protein product is CATSPREGHGDEQFF.